One and the same sample provided the 20 T cell receptor beta chains below, sequenced in a study of identical twins. TCRdb re-derived calls from the 5' RACE reads in MiXCR, one entry per CDR3 protein. The sample yields 450,000 or so distinct CDR3 sequences, less than 25% seen once. This same sample was also part of a study on T cells expressing NK-cell markers.

The sample consisted of CD4+ T cells sorted from blood. These receptor sequences come from a woman younger than 30 in good health.

V and J are TRBV20-1 and TRBJ1-1; D possibly corresponds to TRBD1 (5 bases). Trimming removed 6 bases from V and 2 bases from J, with 19 bases in between. CDR1 and CDR2 from the germline V gene are DFQATT and SNEGSKA (reference sequence). The CDR3 totals 15 residues. CDR3 DNA sequence: TGCAGTGCCGGAAGTACGGGGCAACTCAACACTGAAGCTTTCTTT. It translates to CSAGSTGQLNTEAFF.

This clonotype was detected only a few times. V is TRBV20-1 and J is TRBJ2-3; D possibly corresponds to TRBD2 (6 bases). The V and J ends lost 3 bases and 1 base respectively, with 11 bases between them. The V gene's germline CDR1 is DFQATT and CDR2 SNEGSKA (reference sequence). The CDR3 covers 14 residues. For the CDR3, the DNA is TGCAGTGCTAGGGTTAGCGGTGGCACAGATACGCAGTATTTT. This encodes CSARVSGGTDTQYF.

This clonotype was detected a few times. The chain has TRBV12-3 or TRBV12-4 and TRBJ2-3, with D possibly matching TRBD2 (5 bases). Trimming shortened V by 4 bases and J by 10 bases, and 12 bases separated the two germline ends. CDR3 length: 12 amino acids. This chain's CDR3 is CASSWVSAAQYF. CDR3 nucleotides: TGTGCCAGCAGTTGGGTTAGCGCGGCGCAGTATTTT.

This clonotype showed up many times. The chain employs TRBV11-2 and TRBJ2-7, with D maybe TRBD1 (5 bases). CDR1 is SGHAT, CDR2 FQNNGV, per germline. This CDR3 spans 12 amino acids. The germline V and J ends were trimmed by 4 bases and 6 bases, with 10 bases remaining between them. CDR3 bases: TGTGCCAGCAGCTATGACAGCAGCGAGCAGTACTTC. Its translation is CASSYDSSEQYF.

This clonotype has a handful of counts. One end of the junction is discordant with germline, which a read error may explain. The rearrangement links TRBV29-1 to TRBJ1-2; D not resolved. Germline loops: CDR1 SQVTM, CDR2 ANQGSEA. CDR3 length: 12 amino acids. The CDR3 DNA follows: TGCAGCGTAGAAGACATGGCCTATGGCTACACCTTC. This gives the protein CSVEDMAYGYTF.

This clonotype turned up a few times. J is TRBJ2-2 and V is TRBV19; D is possibly TRBD2 (6 bases). Germline V gene lookup returns CDR1 LNHDA and CDR2 SQIVND (reference sequence). V shed 2 bases and J shed 3 bases, with 13 bases lying between them. This CDR3 has 16 amino acids. CDR3 in amino acids: CASSIRLARYTGELFF. The CDR3 bases are TGTGCCAGTAGTATAAGGCTAGCGAGATACACCGGGGAGCTGTTTTTT.

J is TRBJ2-5 and V is TRBV7-2; the D is unclear. Trimming took off 5 bases at V and 5 bases at J, with 12 bases between the two ends. The CDR3 has 13 amino acids. CDR1 SGHTA and CDR2 FQGNSA come from the germline V gene. CDR3 in amino acids: CASSTRSKETQYF. CDR3 bases: TGTGCCAGCAGCACCCGGAGTAAGGAGACCCAGTACTTC.

This clonotype was seen more than once but under ten times. The chain joins TRBV29-1 to TRBJ2-5, with D hard to call. Germline lookup yields CDR1 SQVTM and CDR2 ANQGSEA. Trimming took off 2 bases at V and 5 bases at J, with 15 bases between the two ends. CDR3 length: 14 amino acids. The CDR3 protein is CSVEWPSGVETQYF. CDR3 sequence (DNA): TGCAGCGTTGAATGGCCTAGTGGAGTCGAGACCCAGTACTTC.

This clonotype was detected only once. This rearrangement joins TRBV20-1 to TRBJ1-6; no clear D gene. The CDR3 totals 13 residues. V was shortened by 8 bases and J by 7 bases, with 15 bases between the two germline ends. Germline CDR1 is DFQATT and CDR2 is SNEGSKA (reference sequence). The CDR3 protein is CSTSGAGNSPLHF. DNA of the CDR3: TGCAGTACCAGCGGCGCTGGGAATTCACCCCTCCACTTT.

This clonotype has a handful of counts. The chain has TRBV5-1 and TRBJ2-3, with D perhaps TRBD1 (6 bases). The CDR3 spans 18 residues. Germline CDR1 reads SGHRS; CDR2 reads YFSETQ. V shed 0 bases and J shed 2 bases, with 19 bases lying between them. Written as DNA, the CDR3 is TGCGCCAGCAGCTTGGGGGGGCCATTACAACGGGCCACAGATACGCAGTATTTT. It codes for CASSLGGPLQRATDTQYF.

Regarding this clonotype: Germline is not matched at one junction end, which may reflect a read error. The chain combines TRBV7-2 with TRBJ2-4, with 7 bases that match TRBD2. There are 11 residues in the CDR3. Germline V gives CDR1 SGHTA, CDR2 FQGNSA. Here the CDR3 reads CASSQARLASF. The CDR3, as DNA: TGTGCCAGCAGCCAGGCTAGACTAGCCAGCTTC.

This clonotype was seen ten or more times. The chain uses TRBV5-1 and TRBJ2-2; no clear D. V lost 0 bases, J lost 5 bases, and 14 bases lay in between. The CDR3 has 16 residues. From germline, CDR1 is SGHRS and CDR2 YFSETQ. Here the CDR3 reads CASSLGLGPRTGELFF. The CDR3 coding sequence is TGCGCCAGCAGCTTGGGACTCGGTCCCCGGACCGGGGAGCTGTTTTTT.

The rearrangement links TRBV12-3 or TRBV12-4 to TRBJ2-1; 14 bases align to TRBD2. This CDR3 region has 16 residues. Trimming took 6 bases from V and 6 from J; bases not matched to a gene: 7. The CDR3 loop is CASSRLAGGIANEQFF. The CDR3 bases are TGTGCCAGCAGCCGACTAGCGGGGGGGATCGCCAATGAGCAGTTCTTC.

This chain uses TRBV12-3 or TRBV12-4 with TRBJ2-2; 11 bases fit TRBD2. The V segment lost 5 bases and the J segment 3 bases; nucleotides outside the gene matches: 5. This CDR3 region has 16 residues. The CDR3: CASSKLAGVDTGELFF. The CDR3 nucleotides are TGTGCCAGCAGTAAACTAGCGGGGGTTGACACCGGGGAGCTGTTTTTT.

This clonotype was counted a few times. The J gene is TRBJ2-3, the V gene TRBV12-3 or TRBV12-4; TRBD1 might be the D (6 bases). The CDR3 runs 12 residues. Deletions cut 6 bases from V and 9 bases from J, with 13 bases between. The CDR3 here is CASRQGERTQYF. The CDR3 DNA sequence: TGTGCCAGCAGACAGGGTGAGAGAACGCAGTATTTT.

This clonotype was seen more than once but under ten times. The rearrangement joins TRBV14 to TRBJ1-1; D is uncertain. Per germline, CDR1 SGHDN and CDR2 FVKESK. This CDR3 region has 16 residues. V shed 2 bases and J shed 0 bases, with 13 bases lying between them. Here the CDR3 DNA reads TGTGCCAGCAGCCAAAGAGTAGGTGTCATGAACACTGAAGCTTTCTTT. This encodes CASSQRVGVMNTEAFF.

This clonotype was picked up a small number of times. The chain has TRBV6-4 and TRBJ2-6; D uncertain. This CDR3 spans 14 amino acids. The V end was cut by 2 bases, the J end by 0 bases, with 2 bases between. CDR1 and CDR2 from the germline V gene are MRHNA and SNTAGT. DNA for the CDR3: TGTGCCAGCAGTGACGGCTCTGGGGCCAACGTCCTGACTTTC. Encoded protein: CASSDGSGANVLTF.

The chain links TRBV5-1 to TRBJ1-1; no firm D call. Looked up from germline, CDR1 is SGHRS and CDR2 is YFSETQ. The CDR3 is made up of 15 amino acids. The V end was cut by 4 bases, the J end by 1 base, with 14 bases between. The CDR3 sequence: CASSPTALRNTEAFF. The CDR3 nucleotides read TGCGCCAGCAGCCCCACTGCTCTCCGGAACACTGAAGCTTTCTTT.

This clonotype was counted only a few times. The rearrangement links TRBV23-1 to TRBJ2-5; perhaps TRBD1 as D (5 bases). TRBV23-1 is reported as an ORF; its role is uncertain. V lost 7 bases and J 9 bases, leaving 21 bases between the germline ends. The CDR3 totals 14 residues. The CDR3 is CASTKTGRTKSQYF. The CDR3 bases are TGCGCCAGCACCAAAACAGGACGCACGAAGTCCCAGTACTTC.

This chain joins TRBV20-1 and TRBJ2-7; the D gene is possibly TRBD1 (5 bases). This CDR3 contains 11 residues. Germline V lookup: CDR1 DFQATT, CDR2 SNEGSKA (reference sequence). V lost 5 bases, J lost 4 bases, and 9 bases lay in between. The CDR3: CSAPTEYEQYF. Written as DNA, the CDR3 is TGCAGTGCTCCGACAGAATACGAGCAGTACTTC.